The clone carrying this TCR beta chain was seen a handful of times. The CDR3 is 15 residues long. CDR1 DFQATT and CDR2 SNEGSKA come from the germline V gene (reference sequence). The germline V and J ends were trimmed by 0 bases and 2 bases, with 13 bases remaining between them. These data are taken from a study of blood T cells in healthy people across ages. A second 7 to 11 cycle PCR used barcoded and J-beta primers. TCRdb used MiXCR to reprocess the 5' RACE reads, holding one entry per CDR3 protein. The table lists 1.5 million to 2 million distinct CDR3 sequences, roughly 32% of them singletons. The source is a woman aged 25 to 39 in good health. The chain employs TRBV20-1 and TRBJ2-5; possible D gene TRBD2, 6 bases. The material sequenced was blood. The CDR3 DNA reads TGCAGTGCTAGAGATGATGGCGGGGCTCAAGAGACCCAGTACTTC. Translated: CSARDDGGAQETQYF.